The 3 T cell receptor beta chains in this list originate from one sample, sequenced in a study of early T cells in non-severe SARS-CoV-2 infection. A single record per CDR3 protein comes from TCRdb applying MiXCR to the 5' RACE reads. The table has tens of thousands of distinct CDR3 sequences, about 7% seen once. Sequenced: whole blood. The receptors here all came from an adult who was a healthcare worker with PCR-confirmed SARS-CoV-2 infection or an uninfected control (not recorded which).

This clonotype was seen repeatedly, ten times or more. The CDR3 loop is CASSLLPSGLTYEQYF. CDR3 sequence (DNA): TGTGCCAGCAGCCTACTTCCTAGCGGGCTTACCTACGAGCAGTACTTC. V gene TRBV5-6 combines with J gene TRBJ2-7; TRBD2 agrees at 8 bases. CDR3 length: 16 residues. The V gene end was trimmed by 4 bases and the J gene end by 2 bases; junction bases not matched to a gene: 11. Germline values: CDR1 SGHDT, CDR2 YYEEEE.

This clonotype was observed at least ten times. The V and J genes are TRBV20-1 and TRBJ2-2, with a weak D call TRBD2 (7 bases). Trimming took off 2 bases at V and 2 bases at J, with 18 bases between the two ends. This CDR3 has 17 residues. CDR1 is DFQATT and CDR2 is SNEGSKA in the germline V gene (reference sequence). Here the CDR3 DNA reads TGCAGTGCTAGATTAGATCGGGGAGGGGGAAACACCGGGGAGCTGTTTTTT. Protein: CSARLDRGGGNTGELFF.

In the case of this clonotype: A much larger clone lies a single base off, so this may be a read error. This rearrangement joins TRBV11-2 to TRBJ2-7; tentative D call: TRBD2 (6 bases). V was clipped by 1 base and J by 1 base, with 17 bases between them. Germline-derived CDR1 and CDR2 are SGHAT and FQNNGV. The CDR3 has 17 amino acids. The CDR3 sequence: CASSLAPLAAMSYEQYF. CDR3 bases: TGTGCCAGCAGCTTAGCACCACTAGCCGCAATGTCCTACGAGCAGTACTTC. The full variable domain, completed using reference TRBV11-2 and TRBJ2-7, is EAGVAQSPRYKIIEKRQSVAFWCNPISGHATLYWYQQILGQGPKLLIQFQNNGVVDDSQLPKDRFSAERLKGVDSTLKIQPAKLEDSAVYLCASSLAPLAAMSYEQYFGPGTRLTVT.